This TCR beta chain was recorded in a study of T cell repertoires in cytomegalovirus infection. Study-level background: Recently identified HLA-C-restricted CMV epitopes were used, and well-studied HLA-B-restricted CMV epitopes were used as well. Study-wide results and caveats: Clonotype analysis showed dominance of the ex vivo response by HLA-C-restricted CMV-specific TCR beta clonotypes.

This clonotype was seen repeatedly, ten times or more. Its antigen is unidentified. This CDR3 is 15 amino acids long. Germline loops: CDR1 SGHVS, CDR2 FQNEAQ. Trimming took off 5 bases at V and 2 bases at J, with 15 bases between the two ends. Using its own MiXCR run on the reads, TCRdb lists one record per CDR3 protein. Of fewer than 350,000 distinct CDR3 sequences in the sample, approximately 32% were seen once. The sample consisted of cultured PBMCs, taken from culture after CMV antigen stimulation. V usage is TRBV7-8 and J usage is TRBJ2-5, with D tentatively TRBD1 (5 bases). The sequence was obtained from a human donor in good health (CMV status not recorded). Some clones in this sample may be carry-over from other donors' samples. The chain's CDR3 is CASSPQGRGQETQYF. The DNA for the CDR3 is TGTGCCAGCAGCCCCCAGGGTAGGGGTCAAGAGACCCAGTACTTC.